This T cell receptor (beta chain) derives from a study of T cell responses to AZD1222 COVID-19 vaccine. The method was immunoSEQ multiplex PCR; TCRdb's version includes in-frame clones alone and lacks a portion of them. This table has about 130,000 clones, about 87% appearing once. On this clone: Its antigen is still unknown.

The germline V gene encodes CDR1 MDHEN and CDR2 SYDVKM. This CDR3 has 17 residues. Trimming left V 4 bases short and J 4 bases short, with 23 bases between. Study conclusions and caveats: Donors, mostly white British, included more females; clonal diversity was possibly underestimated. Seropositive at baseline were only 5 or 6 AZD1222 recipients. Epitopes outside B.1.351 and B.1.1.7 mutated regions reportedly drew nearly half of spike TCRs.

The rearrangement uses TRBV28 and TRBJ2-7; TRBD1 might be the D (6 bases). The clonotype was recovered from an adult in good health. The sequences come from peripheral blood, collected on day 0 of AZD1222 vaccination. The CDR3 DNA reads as TGTGCCAGCAGTTCGCCAACCACCGGGACATCTTGGTACGAGCAGTACTTC. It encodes CASSSPTTGTSWYEQYF.